The 25 T cell receptor beta chains in this list originate from one sample, sequenced in a study of PD-1 blockade in classical Hodgkin lymphoma. Sequencing was performed with immunoSEQ multiplex PCR; in TCRdb, only in-frame clones are kept and a portion is missing. The sample lists around 46,000 clones; almost 90% were seen once. The time point here: cycle 4 day 1 (C4D1), after more than five weeks of nivolumab. Each and every patient relapsed after autologous stem cell transplantation, and patients got differing brentuximab vedotin exposure. Specimen: peripheral blood mononuclear cells (PBMCs), collected before the fourth cycle of nivolumab. These receptors came from a human donor with classical Hodgkin lymphoma.

Concerning this clone itself: This sample also contains other DNA sequences that code for the same CDR3. This rearrangement joins TRBV9 to TRBJ1-1; D possibly corresponds to TRBD1 (5 bases). CDR1 and CDR2 from the germline V gene are SGDLS and YYNGEE. Deletions cut 4 bases from V and 6 bases from J, with 10 bases between. The CDR3 is made up of 12 amino acids. The CDR3 DNA follows: TGTGCCAGCAGCCCCGGGGGGGCTGAAGCTTTCTTT. It is translated as CASSPGGAEAFF.

The chain joins TRBV9 to TRBJ2-3, with TRBD2 matching 14 bases. With 2 bases clipped from V and 6 bases from J, the junction kept 8 bases outside the gene matches. Germline CDR1 SGDLS, CDR2 YYNGEE. The CDR3 length is 17 residues. This chain's CDR3 is CASSVWGLAGDSDTQYF. The CDR3 DNA is TGTGCCAGCAGCGTGTGGGGACTAGCGGGAGATTCCGATACGCAGTATTTT.

In nucleotides, the CDR3 is TGCGCCAGCAGCTTGGCCATTGACAAAATGAACACTGAAGCTTTCTTT. It yields the protein CASSLAIDKMNTEAFF. The rearrangement joins TRBV5-1 to TRBJ1-1; D is unclear. Germline-derived CDR1 and CDR2 are SGHRS and YFSETQ. The V end was cut by 0 bases, the J end by 0 bases, with 12 bases between. The CDR3 sequence is 16 residues long. The complete variable domain, with remaining parts taken from reference TRBV5-1 and TRBJ1-1, reads KAGVTQTPRYLIKTRGQQVTLSCSPISGHRSVSWYQQTPGQGLQFLFEYFSETQRNKGNFPGRFSGRQFSNSRSEMNVSTLELGDSALYLCASSLAIDKMNTEAFFGQGTRLTVV.

The rearrangement joins TRBV6-6 to TRBJ2-7; maybe TRBD2 (6 bases). The CDR3 totals 12 residues. In germline, CDR1 is MNHNY, CDR2 SVGAGI (reference sequence). Trimming pared 6 bases from V and 7 bases from J, leaving 13 bases between. The CDR3 nucleotides read TGTGCCAGCAGCTCCCCTAGCGTGGAGCAGTACTTC. Translated, it gives CASSSPSVEQYF.

DNA for the CDR3: TGTGCCAGCAGCTCCCGGGACCTCAACGAGCAGTACTTC. Its translation: CASSSRDLNEQYF. This chain links TRBV21-1 with TRBJ2-7. TRBV21-1 is a documented pseudogene. The CDR3 extends over 13 amino acids.

The J gene is TRBJ2-3, the V gene TRBV6-1; TRBD2 aligns across 8 bases. V dropped 7 bases and J dropped 3; count of bases not matched to a gene: 6. From germline, CDR1 is MNHNS and CDR2 SASEGT. This CDR3 is 14 amino acids long. This chain's CDR3 is CASKVSGSTDTQYF. The CDR3, as DNA: TGTGCCAGCAAAGTAAGCGGGAGTACAGATACGCAGTATTTT.

This sequence joins TRBV27 and TRBJ1-2; TRBD1 aligns across 7 bases. This CDR3 comprises 21 residues. V shed 0 bases, J shed 8 bases, and the junction held 27 bases outside the gene matches. From germline, CDR1 is MNHEY and CDR2 SMNVEV (reference sequence). The CDR3 coding sequence is TGTGCCAGCAGTTTATCATCAGGGGGTCGGAGCCACTCCCATTCAAAAGACGGCTACACCTTC. The encoded protein is CASSLSSGGRSHSHSKDGYTF.

CDR3 coding DNA: TGCAGTGCGGGGAAAAACTATGGCTACACCTTC. This codes for CSAGKNYGYTF. The chain couples TRBV20-1 to TRBJ1-2; D unclear. Trimming left V 6 bases short and J 2 bases short, with 7 bases between. Germline V gene data show CDR1 as DFQATT and CDR2 as SNEGSKA (reference sequence). This CDR3 has 11 residues.

V is TRBV10-1 and J is TRBJ2-5; D is possibly TRBD2 (5 bases). This CDR3 is 13 amino acids long. Germline CDR1 and CDR2: WNHNN and SYGVQD (reference sequence). V was pared by 2 bases and J by 11 bases, with 15 bases between. CDR3 sequence (DNA): TGCGCCAGCAGTGAGGACACCAATTCGGGGCAGTACTTC. Its protein is CASSEDTNSGQYF.

The chain recombines TRBV6-5 with TRBJ2-7; 7 bases are shared with TRBD1. Germline CDR1 MNHEY, CDR2 SVGAGI. This CDR3 is built from 16 residues. V lost 6 bases and J lost 2; bases outside the gene matches: 13. The CDR3 sequence: CASRYRGTILAYEQYF. For the CDR3, the DNA is TGTGCCAGCAGATACAGGGGTACCATTCTAGCCTACGAGCAGTACTTC.

The chain uses TRBV6-4 and TRBJ2-3, with 7 bases matching TRBD2. The CDR3 runs to 14 residues. V gave up 6 bases and J gave up 6 bases; unmatched junction bases: 9. Germline values: CDR1 MRHNA, CDR2 SNTAGT. CDR3 bases: TGTGCCAGCAGCGGACTAGGAGGCAGCGATACGCAGTATTTT. Encoded protein: CASSGLGGSDTQYF.

This clone has more than one count but fewer than ten. The CDR3 region has the DNA TGTGCCAGCAGCTACGGTACCTACGAGCAGTACTTC. It encodes CASSYGTYEQYF. The chain combines TRBV7-9 with TRBJ2-7, with D unresolved. This CDR3 region has 12 residues. V was cut by 4 bases and J by 2 bases, with 6 bases left in between. The germline V gene has CDR1 SEHNR and CDR2 FQNEAQ (reference sequence). The variable domain in full, completed from reference TRBV7-9 and TRBJ2-7, reads DTGVSQNPRHKITKRGQNVTFRCDPISEHNRLYWYRQTLGQGPEFLTYFQNEAQLEKSRLLSDRFSAERPKGSFSTLEIQRTEQGDSAMYLCASSYGTYEQYFGPGTRLTVT.

This clone was detected only once. The rearrangement links TRBV9 to TRBJ2-1; 9 bases map to TRBD2. Looked up from germline, CDR1 is SGDLS and CDR2 is YYNGEE. The CDR3 is made up of 19 amino acids. Trimming at V came to 4 bases and at J to 8 bases, leaving 22 bases not matched to a gene. CDR3 sequence reads: CASSSGLARFKATGYEQFF. The CDR3 DNA reads as TGTGCCAGCAGCTCTGGACTAGCGAGGTTTAAGGCGACGGGCTATGAGCAGTTCTTC.

V gene TRBV19 combines with J gene TRBJ1-1; D uncertain. Germline CDR1 LNHDA, CDR2 SQIVND (reference sequence). CDR3 size: 11 residues. V was shortened by 3 bases and J by 11 bases, with 10 bases between the two germline ends. CDR3: CASSISIRAFF. The CDR3 DNA is TGTGCCAGTAGTATCAGCATTCGGGCTTTCTTT.

This chain joins TRBV11-3 and TRBJ2-7, with 8 bases lining up with TRBD2. This CDR3 region has 15 residues. With 6 bases clipped from V and 2 bases from J, the junction kept 9 bases outside the gene matches. CDR1 is SGHNT and CDR2 is YENEEA in the germline V gene. CDR3 amino acids: CASRPLAGNTYEQYF. The CDR3 region has the DNA TGTGCCAGCAGACCGCTAGCGGGCAACACCTACGAGCAGTACTTC.

This clone has only a few counts. The rearrangement links TRBV5-1 to TRBJ2-3; D assignment may be TRBD1 or TRBD2 (5 bases each). The CDR3 has 18 residues. V was pared by 4 bases and J by 2 bases, with 23 bases between. Germline assignment: CDR1 SGHRS and CDR2 YFSETQ. CDR3 loop: CASSPPWGSGAATDTQYF. CDR3 DNA sequence: TGCGCCAGCAGCCCCCCTTGGGGCAGCGGAGCAGCCACAGATACGCAGTATTTT.

This clone was seen just once. This chain joins TRBV19 and TRBJ2-7, with TRBD2 identical over 11 bases. The trim removed 5 bases at V and 2 bases at J, leaving 8 bases unmatched. CDR3 length: 16 amino acids. Germline loops: CDR1 LNHDA, CDR2 SQIVND (reference sequence). The CDR3 DNA reads as TGTGCCAGTAGTGTCGGACTAGCGGGCTTACCCTACGAGCAGTACTTC. It codes for CASSVGLAGLPYEQYF.

This chain links TRBV15 with TRBJ2-7; 10 bases align to TRBD2. CDR3 length: 16 amino acids. J gave up 3 bases and V 0 bases, and 5 bases lay outside the gene matches. CDR1 and CDR2 (germline): LNHNV, YYDKDF (reference sequence). As DNA, the CDR3 is TGTGCCACCAGCAGAGATTTAACTAGCGGGATCTACGAGCAGTACTTC. Translated: CATSRDLTSGIYEQYF.

In this sample, this clone turned up a few times. V and J are TRBV9 and TRBJ2-1, with no clear D. There are 15 residues in the CDR3. V dropped 4 bases and J dropped 7 bases, with 18 bases sitting between them. Germline V gene data show CDR1 as SGDLS and CDR2 as YYNGEE. CDR3 sequence (DNA): TGTGCCAGCAGCCCCCAGCCCACCCTTAGGAATGAGCAGTTCTTC. Protein product: CASSPQPTLRNEQFF.

Turning to this clone: Other DNA sequences in the sample encode the same CDR3. The chain employs TRBV2 and TRBJ2-3, with 8 bases that match TRBD2. The CDR3 extends over 14 amino acids. Germline values: CDR1 SNHLY, CDR2 FYNNEI. J lost 6 bases, V lost 2 bases, and 4 bases had no gene match. CDR3 loop: CASSETGGPDTQYF. DNA of the CDR3: TGTGCCAGCAGTGAAACGGGAGGGCCCGATACGCAGTATTTT.

This chain links TRBV11-2 with TRBJ2-5, with TRBD2 as a possible D gene (6 bases). Germline CDR1 is SGHAT and CDR2 is FQNNGV. This CDR3 spans 13 amino acids. The germline V and J ends were trimmed by 3 bases and 5 bases, with 10 bases remaining between them. CDR3 coding DNA: TGTGCCAGCAGCTTCCGACTAGTCGAGACCCAGTACTTC. Its protein product is CASSFRLVETQYF.

The V gene is TRBV12-2, the J gene TRBJ2-7; the table's D call, TRBD2, has no DNA check behind it. TRBV12-2 counts as a pseudogene. This CDR3 comprises 15 residues. The CDR3 reads CASRLAGGSSYEQYF. CDR3 coding DNA: TGTGCAAGTCGCTTAGCGGGAGGGTCTTCCTACGAGCAGTACTTC.

The chain employs TRBV13 and TRBJ1-5, with a weak D call TRBD1 (6 bases). The ends were cut back, 3 bases at V and 5 bases at J, with 14 bases in the middle. CDR3 size: 15 residues. Per the germline V gene, CDR1 is PRHDT and CDR2 is FYEKMQ (reference sequence). The CDR3 loop reads CASSFTRTGHQPQHF. DNA of the CDR3: TGTGCCAGCAGCTTTACCCGCACAGGGCATCAGCCCCAGCATTTT.

V and J are TRBV13 and TRBJ1-1; D may be TRBD1 (5 bases). The CDR3 length is 12 residues. Germline V gene data show CDR1 as PRHDT and CDR2 as FYEKMQ (reference sequence). V was clipped by 5 bases and J by 10 bases, with 14 bases between them. CDR3 sequence (DNA): TGTGCCAGCAGCACCAGAGCTAGGGGAGCTTTCTTT. This sequence encodes CASSTRARGAFF.

The J gene is TRBJ2-1, the V gene TRBV5-4; D is uncertain. With 5 bases removed from V and 8 bases from J, the gap between germline ends came to 14 bases. In germline, CDR1 is SGHNT, CDR2 YYREEE (reference sequence). The CDR3 runs 13 residues. The CDR3, as DNA: TGTGCCAGCAGTCGGGCGGACGCTGATGAGCAGTTCTTC. This encodes CASSRADADEQFF.